Here is one TCR beta chain with its context. This clone was observed a few times. Its antigen is unknown. No base quality information exists; no much larger clone differs at one position. This entry is derived from a study of OX40 agonist ivuxolimab in advanced cancers. In the study overall: Ivuxolimab, which targeted the costimulatory receptor OX40 (CD134), was an agonistic, fully human IgG2 monoclonal antibody. Intravenous ivuxolimab was administered to patients every 2 weeks at six dose levels: 0.01, 0.1, 0.3, 1.5, 3 and 10 mg/kg. Of the roughly 51 patients in dose escalation, about 20 had hepatocellular carcinoma, roughly 15 had melanoma, 9 had renal cell carcinoma and 9 had head and neck cancer. In the dose-escalation cohort, 82.7% of patients were male, and the mean age was about 55 years, with a range of about 23 to 85. Prior anti-PD-1, anti-PD-L1 or anti-CTLA-4 therapy was permitted, and checkpoint inhibitors had been received by about 37% of dose-escalation patients. Partial responses occurred in three dose-escalation patients: two with cutaneous melanoma and one with hepatocellular carcinoma. The purpose of peripheral TCRbeta sequencing was to test whether ivuxolimab changed TCR sequence diversity and led to clonal T-cell expansion. The paper describes the monotherapy dose-escalation part (N ≈ 52 patients) of the phase I trial of ivuxolimab. The full study reports these points: Which antigens the clonally expanded peripheral T cells were specific for was not determined. In the 0.1-3.0 mg/kg groups, partial responders had among the lowest normalized peripheral clonal expansion, particularly in CD8+ T cells. At doses of 0.1 to 3.0 mg/kg, clonal expansion of both CD4+ and CD8+ blood T cells was observed from baseline to week 6. On average, CD8+ T cells showed more expanded clones than CD4+ T cells after ivuxolimab. Low levels of normalized T-cell clonal expansion were also seen in some patients who did not respond.

Patients with autoimmune disease history or receiving systemic immunosuppression were excluded from the trial. Peripheral blood for TCR sequencing was collected from all dose cohorts at baseline, on cycle 4 day 1, and on cycle 7 day 1. Samples were obtained from an open-label, multicenter, first-in-human phase I dose-escalation trial of ivuxolimab. The trial enrolled adults with locally advanced or metastatic head and neck squamous cell, hepatocellular, melanoma or renal cell carcinoma. Before TCR sequencing, CD4+ T cells and CD8+ T cells from peripheral blood were sorted into separate populations. Genomic DNA was isolated from the sorted cells so that the TCRbeta CDR3 region could be sequenced. The immunoSEQ Assay was used for sequencing of TCRbeta CDR3 regions. TCRdb retrieved this table from immuneACCESS and kept in-frame rearrangements only. Not all clones are present; in checked studies, unresolved V genes account for under half, and no reason is known for the remainder. A total of 50,000 to 65,000 clones appear in this sample, more than 75% of them only once. The leading ten clones occupy approximately 2.2% of the sample.

The TCR sequence derives from an adult with an advanced solid tumor such as melanoma, head and neck, liver or kidney cancer. The sample consisted of CD4+ or CD8+ T cells sorted from blood, taken in a trial of the OX40 agonist ivuxolimab.

The CDR3 corresponds to CAWSVKGSQPQHF. In nucleotide form, the sequence is TGTGCCTGGAGTGTGAAGGGTAGTCAGCCCCAGCATTTT. This receptor chain uses TRBV30 and TRBJ1-5; a confident D gene designation cannot be given. Trimming costs V 0 bases and J 6 bases, and their ends lie 9 bases apart. CDR1 and CDR2, per the germline V gene (reference sequence), are GTSNPN and SVGIG. From the cysteine through the phenylalanine, the CDR3 covers 13 amino acids. The kept DNA is CDR3 alone, 39 bases in frame from the first base.